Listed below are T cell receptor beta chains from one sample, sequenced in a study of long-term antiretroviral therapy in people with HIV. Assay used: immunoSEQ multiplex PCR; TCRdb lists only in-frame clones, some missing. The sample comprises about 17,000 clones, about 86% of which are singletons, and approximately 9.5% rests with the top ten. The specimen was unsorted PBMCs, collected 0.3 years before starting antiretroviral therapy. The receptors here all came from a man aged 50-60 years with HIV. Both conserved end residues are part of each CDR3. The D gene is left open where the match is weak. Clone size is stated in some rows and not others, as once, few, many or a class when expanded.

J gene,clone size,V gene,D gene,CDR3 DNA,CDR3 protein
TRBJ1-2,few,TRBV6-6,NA,TGTGCCAGCAGCTCTGACAGAGCTAACTATGGCTACACCTTC,CASSSDRANYGYTF
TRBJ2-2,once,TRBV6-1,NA,TGTGCCAGCAGCCAAGACGGGGGGCGGGCCGGGGAGCTGTTTTTT,CASSQDGGRAGELFF
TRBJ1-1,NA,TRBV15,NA,TGTGCCACCAGCAGAGATAAGGGGGAAGCTTTCTTT,CATSRDKGEAFF
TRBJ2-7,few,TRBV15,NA,TGTGCCACCAGCAGAGATCGCGCGAGCTCCTACGAGCAGTACTTC,CATSRDRASSYEQYF
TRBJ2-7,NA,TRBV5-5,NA,TGTGCCAGCAGCTTGGCTGGCGAAGGAGTATACGAGCAGTACTTC,CASSLAGEGVYEQYF
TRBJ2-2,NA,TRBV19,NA,TGTGCCAGTAGTTTGGCGGGATACACCGGGGAGCTGTTTTTT,CASSLAGYTGELFF
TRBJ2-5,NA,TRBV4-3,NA,TGCGCCAGCAGCCAAGATAGGAGGGAGATGGACTTC,CASSQDRREMDF
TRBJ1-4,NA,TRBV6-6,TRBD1,TGTGCCAGCAGATACACTCAGGGGGATGAAAAACTGTTTTTT,CASRYTQGDEKLFF
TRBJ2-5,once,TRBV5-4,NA,TGTGCCAGCAGCTCATTCGACAGTCAAGAGACCCAGTACTTC,CASSSFDSQETQYF
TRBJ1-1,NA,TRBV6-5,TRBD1,TGTGCCAGCAGTTTAAAAGGGGGCTCGGCTTTCTTT,CASSLKGGSAFF
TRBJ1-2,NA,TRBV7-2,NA,TGTGCCAGCACCCAGGGGCAGGGAAACTATGGCTACACCTTC,CASTQGQGNYGYTF
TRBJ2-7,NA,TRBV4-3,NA,TGCGCCAGCAGCCAAGATATACACACCTCCTACGAGCAGTACTTC,CASSQDIHTSYEQYF
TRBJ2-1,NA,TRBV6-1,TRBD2,TGTGCCAGCAGTGAACTGGGCGGGGGGGCCTACAATGAGCAGTTCTTC,CASSELGGGAYNEQFF
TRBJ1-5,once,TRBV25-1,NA,TGTGCCAGCAGTGAATTCAGGGCGGCTCAGCCCCAGCATTTT,CASSEFRAAQPQHF